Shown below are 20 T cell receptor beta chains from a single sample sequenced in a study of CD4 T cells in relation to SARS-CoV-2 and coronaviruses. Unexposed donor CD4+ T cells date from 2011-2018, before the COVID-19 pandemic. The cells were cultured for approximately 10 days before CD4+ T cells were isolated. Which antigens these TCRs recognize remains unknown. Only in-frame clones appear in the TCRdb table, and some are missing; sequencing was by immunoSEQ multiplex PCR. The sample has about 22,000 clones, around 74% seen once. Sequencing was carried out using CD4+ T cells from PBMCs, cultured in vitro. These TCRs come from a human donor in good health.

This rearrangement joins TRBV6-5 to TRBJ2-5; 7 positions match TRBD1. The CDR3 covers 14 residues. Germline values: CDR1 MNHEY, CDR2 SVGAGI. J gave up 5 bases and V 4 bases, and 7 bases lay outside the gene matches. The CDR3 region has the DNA TGTGCCAGCAGTTCTGCCGACAGGGTCGAGACCCAGTACTTC. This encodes CASSSADRVETQYF.

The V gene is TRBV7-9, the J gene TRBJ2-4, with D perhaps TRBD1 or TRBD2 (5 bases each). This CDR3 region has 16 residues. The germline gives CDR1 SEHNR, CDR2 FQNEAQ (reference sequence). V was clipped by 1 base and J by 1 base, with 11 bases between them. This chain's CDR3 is CASSLGGEGAKNIQYF. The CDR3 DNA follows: TGTGCCAGCAGCTTAGGAGGGGAAGGCGCCAAAAACATTCAGTACTTC.

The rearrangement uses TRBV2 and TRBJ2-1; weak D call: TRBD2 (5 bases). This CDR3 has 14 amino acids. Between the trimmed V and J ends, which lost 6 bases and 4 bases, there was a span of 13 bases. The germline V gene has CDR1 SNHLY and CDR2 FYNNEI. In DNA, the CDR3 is TGTGCCAGCAGATACGAAGCGGAGTACAATGAGCAGTTCTTC. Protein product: CASRYEAEYNEQFF.

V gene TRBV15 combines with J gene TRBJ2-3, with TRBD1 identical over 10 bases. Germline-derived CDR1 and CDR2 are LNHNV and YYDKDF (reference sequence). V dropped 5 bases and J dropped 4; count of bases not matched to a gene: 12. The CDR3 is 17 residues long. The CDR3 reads CATSSRQGARAADTQYF. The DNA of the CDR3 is TGTGCCACCAGCTCCAGACAGGGGGCTAGGGCGGCAGATACGCAGTATTTT.

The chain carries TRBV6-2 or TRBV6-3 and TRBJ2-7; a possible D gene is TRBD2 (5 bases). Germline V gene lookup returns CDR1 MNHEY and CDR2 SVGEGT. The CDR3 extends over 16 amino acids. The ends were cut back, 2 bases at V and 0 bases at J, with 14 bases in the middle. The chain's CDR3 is CASSYPGLNPSYEQYF. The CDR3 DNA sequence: TGTGCCAGCAGTTACCCTGGACTGAATCCCTCCTACGAGCAGTACTTC.

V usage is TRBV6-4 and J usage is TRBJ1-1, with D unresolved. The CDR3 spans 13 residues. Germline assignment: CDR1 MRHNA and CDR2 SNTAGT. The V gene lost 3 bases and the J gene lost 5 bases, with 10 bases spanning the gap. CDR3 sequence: CASSEASGTEAFF. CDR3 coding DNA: TGTGCCAGCAGTGAAGCCTCGGGGACTGAAGCTTTCTTT.

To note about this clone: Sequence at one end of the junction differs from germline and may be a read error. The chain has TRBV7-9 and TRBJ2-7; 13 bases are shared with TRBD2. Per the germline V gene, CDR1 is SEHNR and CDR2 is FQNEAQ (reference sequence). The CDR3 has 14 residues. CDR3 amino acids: CASSYGLAGDPGAF. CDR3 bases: TGTGCCAGCAGCTACGGACTAGCGGGAGATCCTGGCGCCTTC. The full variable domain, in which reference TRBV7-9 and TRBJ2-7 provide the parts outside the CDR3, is DTGVSQNPRHKITKRGQNVTFRCDPISEHNRLYWYRQTLGQGPEFLTYFQNEAQLEKSRLLSDRFSAERPKGSFSTLEIQRTEQGDSAMYLCASSYGLAGDPGAFGPGTRLTVT.

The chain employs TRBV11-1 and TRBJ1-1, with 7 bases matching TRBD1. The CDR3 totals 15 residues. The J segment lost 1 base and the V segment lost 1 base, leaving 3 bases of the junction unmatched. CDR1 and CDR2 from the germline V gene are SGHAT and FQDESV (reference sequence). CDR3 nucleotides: TGTGCCAGCAGCTTAGAGACAGGGAAGAACACTGAAGCTTTCTTT. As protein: CASSLETGKNTEAFF.

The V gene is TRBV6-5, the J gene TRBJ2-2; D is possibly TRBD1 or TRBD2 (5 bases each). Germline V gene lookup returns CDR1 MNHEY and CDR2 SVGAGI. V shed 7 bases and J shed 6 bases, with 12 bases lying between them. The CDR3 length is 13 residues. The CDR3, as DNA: TGTGCCAGCAAAAGGGGAGCCTCCGGGGAGCTGTTTTTT. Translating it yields CASKRGASGELFF.

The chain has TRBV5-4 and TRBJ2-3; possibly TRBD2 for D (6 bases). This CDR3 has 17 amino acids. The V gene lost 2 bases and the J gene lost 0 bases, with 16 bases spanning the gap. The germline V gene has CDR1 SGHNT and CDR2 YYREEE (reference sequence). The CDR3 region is CASSLGMRRGSTDTQYF. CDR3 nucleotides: TGTGCCAGCAGCTTAGGGATGAGGCGGGGTAGCACAGATACGCAGTATTTT.

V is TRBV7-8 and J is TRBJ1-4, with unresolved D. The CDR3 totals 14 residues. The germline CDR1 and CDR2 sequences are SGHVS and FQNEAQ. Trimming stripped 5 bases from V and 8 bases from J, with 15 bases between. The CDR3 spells CASSPIIRTEKLFF. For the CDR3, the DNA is TGTGCCAGCAGCCCAATCATCCGGACCGAAAAACTGTTTTTT.

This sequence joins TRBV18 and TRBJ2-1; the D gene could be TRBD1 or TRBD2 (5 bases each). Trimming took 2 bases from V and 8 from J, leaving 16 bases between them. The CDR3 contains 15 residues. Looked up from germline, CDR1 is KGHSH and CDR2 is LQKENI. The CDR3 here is CASSPGGHLFDEQFF. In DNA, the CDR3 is TGTGCCAGCTCACCAGGAGGACATCTTTTCGATGAGCAGTTCTTC.

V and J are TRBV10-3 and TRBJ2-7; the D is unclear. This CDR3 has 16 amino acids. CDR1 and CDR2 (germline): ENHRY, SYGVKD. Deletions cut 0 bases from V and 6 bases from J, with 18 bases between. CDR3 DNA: TGTGCCATCAGTGAGTCGACGGCGTATCAAGCGCGCGAGCAGTACTTC. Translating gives CAISESTAYQAREQYF.

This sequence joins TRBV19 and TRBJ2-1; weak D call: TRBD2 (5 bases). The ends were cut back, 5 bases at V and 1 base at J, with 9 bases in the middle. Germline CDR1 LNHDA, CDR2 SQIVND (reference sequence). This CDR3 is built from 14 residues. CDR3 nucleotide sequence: TGTGCCAGTAGTCTGCTAGCTTCCTACAATGAGCAGTTCTTC. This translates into CASSLLASYNEQFF.

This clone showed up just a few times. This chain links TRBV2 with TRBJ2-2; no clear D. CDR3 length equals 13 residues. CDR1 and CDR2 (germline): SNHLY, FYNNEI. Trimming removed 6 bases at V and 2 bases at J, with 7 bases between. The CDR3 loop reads CASRTINTGELFF. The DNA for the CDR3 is TGTGCCAGCAGGACCATAAACACCGGGGAGCTGTTTTTT. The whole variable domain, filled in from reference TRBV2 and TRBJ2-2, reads EPEVTQTPSHQVTQMGQEVILRCVPISNHLYFYWYRQILGQKVEFLVSFYNNEISEKSEIFDDQFSVERPDGSNFTLKIRSTKLEDSAMYFCASRTINTGELFFGEGSRLTVL.

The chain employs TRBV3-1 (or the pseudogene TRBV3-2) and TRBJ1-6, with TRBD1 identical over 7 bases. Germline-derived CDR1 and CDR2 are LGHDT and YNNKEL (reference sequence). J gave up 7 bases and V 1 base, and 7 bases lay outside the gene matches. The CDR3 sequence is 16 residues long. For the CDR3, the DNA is TGTGCCAGCAGCCAAGGAGGGGGCGCGAAGAATTCACCCCTCCACTTT. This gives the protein CASSQGGGAKNSPLHF.

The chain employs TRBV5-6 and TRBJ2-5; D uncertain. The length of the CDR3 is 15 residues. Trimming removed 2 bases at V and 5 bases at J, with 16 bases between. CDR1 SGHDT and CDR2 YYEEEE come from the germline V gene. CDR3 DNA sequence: TGTGCCAGCAGCTTTACCGCAGGCCGGCGGGAGACCCAGTACTTC. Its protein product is CASSFTAGRRETQYF.

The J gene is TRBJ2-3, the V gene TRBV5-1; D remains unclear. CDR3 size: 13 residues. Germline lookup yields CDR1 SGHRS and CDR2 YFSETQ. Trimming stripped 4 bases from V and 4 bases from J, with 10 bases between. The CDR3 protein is CASSIQSPDTQYF. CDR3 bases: TGCGCCAGCAGCATTCAGTCCCCAGATACGCAGTATTTT.

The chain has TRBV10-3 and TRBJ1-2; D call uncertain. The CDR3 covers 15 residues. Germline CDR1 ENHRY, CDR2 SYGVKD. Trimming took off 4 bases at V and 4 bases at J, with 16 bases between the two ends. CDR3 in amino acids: CAISVPQAPSYGYTF. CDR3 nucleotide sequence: TGTGCCATCAGTGTCCCGCAGGCGCCCTCCTATGGCTACACCTTC.

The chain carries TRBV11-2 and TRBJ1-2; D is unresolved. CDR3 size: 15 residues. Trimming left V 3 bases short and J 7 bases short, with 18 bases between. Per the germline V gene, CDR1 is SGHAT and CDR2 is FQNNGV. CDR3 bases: TGTGCCAGCAGCTTTAACGGCGGAGAAAAACTTGGCTACACCTTC. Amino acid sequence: CASSFNGGEKLGYTF.